This TCR beta chain originates from a study of immune characterization of retroperitoneal liposarcoma. One entry per CDR3 protein, called by TCRdb with MiXCR from the PCR reads. The table records more than 3,000 distinct CDR3 sequences, around 40% of them present only once. The CDR3 is 15 amino acids. Sequencing was performed on tumor tissue. This clonotype was sampled from a male donor with retroperitoneal liposarcoma. The V and J genes are TRBV12-3 or TRBV12-4 and TRBJ2-1; 14 nucleotides agree with TRBD2. The better agreement between TRBJ2-7 and the DNA end casts doubt on the J call. The CDR3 is CASRAGLAGGNEQYF. CDR3 nucleotides: TGTGCCAGCAGGGCTGGACTAGCGGGAGGAAATGAGCAGTACTTC.